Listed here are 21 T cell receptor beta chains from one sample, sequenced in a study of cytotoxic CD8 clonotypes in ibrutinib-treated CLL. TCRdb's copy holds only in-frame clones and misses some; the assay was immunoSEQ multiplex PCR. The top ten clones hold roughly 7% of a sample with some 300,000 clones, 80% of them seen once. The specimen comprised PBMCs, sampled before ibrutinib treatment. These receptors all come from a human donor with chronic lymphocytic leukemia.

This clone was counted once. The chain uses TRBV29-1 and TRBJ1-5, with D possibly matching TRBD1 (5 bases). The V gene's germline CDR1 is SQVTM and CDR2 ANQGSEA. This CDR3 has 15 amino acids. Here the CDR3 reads CRNRDLARVNQPQHF. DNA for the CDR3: TGCAGGAATCGGGACCTAGCACGGGTCAATCAGCCCCAGCATTTT.

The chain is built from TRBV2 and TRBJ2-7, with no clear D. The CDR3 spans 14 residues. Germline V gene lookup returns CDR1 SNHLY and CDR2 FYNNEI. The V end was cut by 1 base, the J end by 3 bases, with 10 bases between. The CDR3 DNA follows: TGTGCCAGCAGTGAAGGGGGATGGAGCTACGAGCAGTACTTC. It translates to CASSEGGWSYEQYF.

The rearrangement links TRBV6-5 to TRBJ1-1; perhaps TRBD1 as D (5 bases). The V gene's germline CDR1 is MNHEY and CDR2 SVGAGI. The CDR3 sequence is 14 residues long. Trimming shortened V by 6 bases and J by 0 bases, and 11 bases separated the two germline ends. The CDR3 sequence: CASRHGGVNTEAFF. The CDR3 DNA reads TGTGCCAGCAGACACGGGGGTGTGAACACTGAAGCTTTCTTT.

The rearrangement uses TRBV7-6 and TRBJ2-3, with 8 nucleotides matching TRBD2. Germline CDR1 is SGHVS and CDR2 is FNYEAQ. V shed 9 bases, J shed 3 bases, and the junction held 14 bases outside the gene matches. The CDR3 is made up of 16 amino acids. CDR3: CASHASGGRLTDTQYF. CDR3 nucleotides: TGTGCCAGTCACGCATCTGGCGGGAGGTTAACAGATACGCAGTATTTT. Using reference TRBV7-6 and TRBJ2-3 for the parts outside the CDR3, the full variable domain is GAGVSQSPRYKVTKRGQDVALRCDPISGHVSLYWYRQALGQGPEFLTYFNYEAQQDKSGLPNDRFSAERPEGSISTLTIQRTEQRDSAMYRCASHASGGRLTDTQYFGPGTRLTVL.

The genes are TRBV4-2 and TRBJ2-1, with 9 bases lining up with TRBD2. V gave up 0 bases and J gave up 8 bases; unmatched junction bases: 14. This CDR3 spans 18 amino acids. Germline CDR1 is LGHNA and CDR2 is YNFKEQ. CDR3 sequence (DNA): TGTGCCAGCAGCCAAGATTGGGGCCTAGCGGGACTATTCGATGAGCAGTTCTTC. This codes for CASSQDWGLAGLFDEQFF.

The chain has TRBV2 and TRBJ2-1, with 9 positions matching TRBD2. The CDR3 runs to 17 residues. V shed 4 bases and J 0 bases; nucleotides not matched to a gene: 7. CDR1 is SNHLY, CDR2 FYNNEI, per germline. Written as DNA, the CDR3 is TGTGCCAGCAGTGTTACTAGCGGGCAGAGCTCCTACAATGAGCAGTTCTTC. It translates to CASSVTSGQSSYNEQFF.

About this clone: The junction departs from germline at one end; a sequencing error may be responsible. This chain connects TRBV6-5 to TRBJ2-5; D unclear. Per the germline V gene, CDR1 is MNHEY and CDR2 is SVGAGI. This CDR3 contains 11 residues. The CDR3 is CATSYVETQYF. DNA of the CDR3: TGTGCCACCAGTTACGTGGAGACCCAGTACTTC.

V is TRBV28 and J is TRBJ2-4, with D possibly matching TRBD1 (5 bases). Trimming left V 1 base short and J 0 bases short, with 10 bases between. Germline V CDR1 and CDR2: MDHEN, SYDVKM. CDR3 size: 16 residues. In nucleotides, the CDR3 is TGTGCCAGCAGTTTATATGGGGCTATAGCCAAAAACATTCAGTACTTC. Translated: CASSLYGAIAKNIQYF.

CDR3 DNA sequence: TGTGCCAGCAGTCCGGGACAGGGGGCTTTTCAGCCCCAGCATTTT. Its protein is CASSPGQGAFQPQHF. The rearrangement uses TRBV6-6 and TRBJ1-5, with 12 bases identical to TRBD1. The CDR3 runs to 15 residues. Germline V gene sequence: CDR1 MNHNY, CDR2 SVGAGI (reference sequence). Trimming took 5 bases from V and 6 from J; bases not matched to a gene: 5.

CDR3 loop: CSGTAEEQYF. The CDR3 DNA follows: TGCAGCGGGACCGCGGAGGAGCAGTACTTC. This chain connects TRBV29-1 to TRBJ2-7; the D is unclear. The CDR3 is 10 residues long. The V end was cut by 7 bases, the J end by 7 bases, with 11 bases between. Germline values: CDR1 SQVTM, CDR2 ANQGSEA.

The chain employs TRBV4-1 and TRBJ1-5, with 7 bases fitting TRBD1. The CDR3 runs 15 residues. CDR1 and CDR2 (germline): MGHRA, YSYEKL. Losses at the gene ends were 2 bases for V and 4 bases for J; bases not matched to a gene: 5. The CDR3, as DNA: TGCGCCAGCAGCCAACATAGGACAGGTAATCAGCCCCAGCATTTT. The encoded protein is CASSQHRTGNQPQHF.

The CDR3 DNA reads TGCGCCAGCAGCCCCCGACTAGCGGGAGACAGGTCCTACGAGCAGTACTTC. Translated: CASSPRLAGDRSYEQYF. The chain carries TRBV4-3 and TRBJ2-7; 12 nucleotides agree with TRBD2. Germline V gives CDR1 LGHNA, CDR2 YSLEER. After removal of 4 bases from V and 1 base from J, the junction contained 8 bases not matched to a gene. The CDR3 is 17 residues long.

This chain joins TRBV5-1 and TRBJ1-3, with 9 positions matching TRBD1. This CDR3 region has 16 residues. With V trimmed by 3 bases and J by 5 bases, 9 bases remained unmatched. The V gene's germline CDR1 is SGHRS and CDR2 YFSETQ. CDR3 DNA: TGCGCCAGCAGCTATACCCCACAGGGGGCGAGAAACACCATATATTTT. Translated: CASSYTPQGARNTIYF.

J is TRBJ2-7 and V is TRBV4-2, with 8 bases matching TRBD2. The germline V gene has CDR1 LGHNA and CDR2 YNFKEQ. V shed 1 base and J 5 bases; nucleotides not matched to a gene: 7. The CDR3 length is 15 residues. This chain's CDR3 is CASSQGSAGEDEQYF. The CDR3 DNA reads TGTGCCAGCAGCCAAGGTTCAGCGGGAGAAGACGAGCAGTACTTC.

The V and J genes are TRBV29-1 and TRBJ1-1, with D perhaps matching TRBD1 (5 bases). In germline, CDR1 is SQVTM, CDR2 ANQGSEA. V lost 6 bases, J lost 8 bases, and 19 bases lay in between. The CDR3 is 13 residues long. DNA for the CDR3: TGCAGCGTAGCTAGTAGGGGACTGGTCGAAGCTTTCTTT. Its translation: CSVASRGLVEAFF.

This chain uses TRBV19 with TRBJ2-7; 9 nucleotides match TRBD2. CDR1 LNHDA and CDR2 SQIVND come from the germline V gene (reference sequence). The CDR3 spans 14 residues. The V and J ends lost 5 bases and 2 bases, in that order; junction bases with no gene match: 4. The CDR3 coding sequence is TGTGCCAGTAGTTACGGCGGGAGGGCCTACGAGCAGTACTTC. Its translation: CASSYGGRAYEQYF.

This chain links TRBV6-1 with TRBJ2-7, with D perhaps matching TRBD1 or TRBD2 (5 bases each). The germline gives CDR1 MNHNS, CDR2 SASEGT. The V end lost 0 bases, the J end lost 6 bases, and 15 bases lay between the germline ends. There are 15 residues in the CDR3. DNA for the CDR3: TGTGCCAGCAGTGAAGCCACCAAGTTGGGGGTCGAGCAGTACTTC. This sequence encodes CASSEATKLGVEQYF.

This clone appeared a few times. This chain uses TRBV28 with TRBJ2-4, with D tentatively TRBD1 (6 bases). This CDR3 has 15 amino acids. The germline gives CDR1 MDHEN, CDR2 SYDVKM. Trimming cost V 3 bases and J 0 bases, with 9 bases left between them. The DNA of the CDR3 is TGTGCCAGCAGTTTTCAGGGACAAGCCAAAAACATTCAGTACTTC. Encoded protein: CASSFQGQAKNIQYF.

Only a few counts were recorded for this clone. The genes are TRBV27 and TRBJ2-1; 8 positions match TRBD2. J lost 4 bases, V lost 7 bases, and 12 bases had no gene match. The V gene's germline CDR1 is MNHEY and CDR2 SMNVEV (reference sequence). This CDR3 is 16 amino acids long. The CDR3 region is CASIGYGRGGYNEQFF. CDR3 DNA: TGTGCCAGCATCGGATACGGGAGGGGGGGTTACAATGAGCAGTTCTTC.

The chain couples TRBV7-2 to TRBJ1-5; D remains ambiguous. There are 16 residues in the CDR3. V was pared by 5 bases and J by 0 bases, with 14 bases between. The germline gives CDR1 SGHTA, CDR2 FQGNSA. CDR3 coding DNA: TGTGCCAGCAGCCTGCGTTGGTCATATAGCAATCAGCCCCAGCATTTT. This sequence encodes CASSLRWSYSNQPQHF.

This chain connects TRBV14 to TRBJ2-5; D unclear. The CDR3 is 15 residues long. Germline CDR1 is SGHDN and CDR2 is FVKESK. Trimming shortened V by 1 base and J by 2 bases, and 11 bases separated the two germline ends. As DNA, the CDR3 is TGTGCCAGCAGCCAAGTCTGGCCAGTACAAGAGACCCAGTACTTC. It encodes CASSQVWPVQETQYF.